These T cell receptor beta chains were read from a single sample in a study of T cells in Graves' hyperthyroidism and ophthalmopathy. TCRdb re-called the multiplex PCR reads with MiXCR, one entry per CDR3 protein. The table includes a few hundred thousand distinct CDR3 sequences, approximately 15% detected once. Sequencing input: blood. These receptors originate from a young woman with Graves' hyperthyroidism that later progressed to Graves' ophthalmopathy. Both conserved end residues are part of each CDR3. D genes are given only for firm matches. The listing skips clone size in some rows; elsewhere it reads once, few, many or a size class.

D,size,V,J,CDR3,DNA
TRBD1,many,TRBV12-3/TRBV12-4,TRBJ2-7,CASSRQGAYEQYF,TGTGCCAGCAGTCGACAGGGCGCCTACGAGCAGTACTTC
.,many,TRBV24-1,TRBJ2-5,CATSEKQQETQYF,TGTGCCACCAGTGAAAAACAGCAAGAGACCCAGTACTTC
TRBD1,many,TRBV2,TRBJ2-7,CASTPGQGGYEQYF,TGTGCCAGCACCCCGGGACAGGGGGGCTACGAGCAGTACTTC
.,once,TRBV3-1,TRBJ2-1,CASSEPRSDEQFF,TGTGCCAGCAGCGAACCCCGGTCCGATGAGCAGTTCTTC
.,many,TRBV11-2,TRBJ2-5,CASSLSGLETQYF,TGTGCCAGCAGCTTATCAGGGTTAGAGACCCAGTACTTC
.,.,TRBV12-3/TRBV12-4,TRBJ1-1,CASSLENSLNTEAFF,TGTGCCAGCAGTTTGGAGAACAGCTTGAACACTGAAGCTTTCTTT
.,.,TRBV7-2,TRBJ2-4,CASSLALTVAKNIQYF,TGTGCCAGCAGCTTAGCGCTAACAGTAGCCAAAAACATTCAGTACTTC
.,few,TRBV20-1,TRBJ2-7,CSARERVSGDNEQYF,TGCAGTGCTAGAGAAAGGGTCAGTGGGGACAACGAGCAGTACTTC
.,.,TRBV30,TRBJ1-1,CALNVNTEAFF,TGTGCCTTAAATGTGAACACTGAAGCTTTCTTT
.,many,TRBV13,TRBJ2-5,CASSLHYQETQYF,TGTGCCAGCAGCTTACACTACCAAGAGACCCAGTACTTC
.,many,TRBV18,TRBJ1-5,CASSPHKDQPQHF,TGTGCCAGCTCACCACATAAGGATCAGCCCCAGCATTTT
.,.,TRBV6-5,TRBJ1-4,CASSPRGGYTNEKLFF,TGTGCCAGCAGCCCCCGGGGGGGCTATACTAATGAAAAACTGTTTTTT
.,many,TRBV20-1,TRBJ1-1,CSARDARATEAFF,TGCAGTGCTAGAGATGCGAGGGCCACTGAAGCTTTCTTT
.,.,TRBV6-5,TRBJ2-7,CASSYSPGHLGEQYF,TGTGCCAGCAGTTACTCGCCGGGACACCTTGGCGAGCAGTACTTC
.,few,TRBV19,TRBJ1-1,CASSTRLEGRGTEAFF,TGTGCCAGTAGTACCCGCCTGGAGGGAAGGGGAACTGAAGCTTTCTTT
TRBD1,many,TRBV29-1,TRBJ1-1,CSVEDRKTLVAFF,TGCAGCGTTGAGGACAGGAAGACGCTCGTAGCTTTCTTT
TRBD2,.,TRBV5-4,TRBJ2-5,CASSFTSGREETQYF,TGTGCCAGCAGCTTTACTAGCGGGAGGGAAGAGACCCAGTACTTC
TRBD1,.,TRBV25-1,TRBJ1-1,CASSESGQGVLAFF,TGTGCCAGCAGTGAATCAGGACAGGGGGTATTAGCTTTCTTT
.,.,TRBV25-1,TRBJ1-6,CASSESGRRDSPLHF,TGTGCCAGCAGTGAATCAGGGAGAAGGGATTCACCCCTCCACTTT
.,.,TRBV5-6,TRBJ2-4,CASSLGDPKNIQYF,TGTGCCAGCAGCTTGGGGGATCCCAAAAACATTCAGTACTTC
TRBD1,.,TRBV20-1,TRBJ1-2,CSAPTGKTYGYTF,TGCAGTGCCCCGACAGGGAAAACCTATGGCTACACCTTC
.,.,TRBV7-2,TRBJ2-7,CASSPVTGGQYF,TGTGCCAGCAGCCCAGTCACTGGCGGGCAGTACTTC
TRBD2,.,TRBV4-1,TRBJ2-2,CASSLRELAGLLGELFF,TGCGCCAGCAGCCTGAGAGAACTAGCGGGACTCCTCGGGGAGCTGTTTTTT
.,many,TRBV29-1,TRBJ2-4,CSVGAGGRHKNIQYF,TGCAGCGTTGGGGCCGGGGGAAGACACAAAAACATTCAGTACTTC
TRBD2,few,TRBV24-1,TRBJ2-6,CATRAGAGANVLTF,TGTGCCACCAGGGCGGGGGCTGGGGCCAACGTCCTGACTTTC
TRBD1,many,TRBV27,TRBJ1-2,CASSLLRGRLAYGYTF,TGTGCCAGCAGTTTATTAAGGGGGCGGTTGGCCTATGGCTACACCTTC
.,many,TRBV11-2,TRBJ2-7,CASSLDGPGGYEQYF,TGTGCCAGCAGCTTGGACGGACCCGGGGGATACGAGCAGTACTTC
.,many,TRBV6-1,TRBJ2-7,CASSDPSGSGGSYEQYF,TGTGCCAGCAGTGACCCTAGTGGGAGTGGAGGTTCCTACGAGCAGTACTTC
TRBD1,.,TRBV7-7,TRBJ2-1,CASSSGTGANEQFF,TGTGCTAGCAGCTCCGGGACAGGGGCCAATGAGCAGTTCTTC
TRBD1,.,TRBV5-1,TRBJ1-6,CASSLAQGAGNSPLHF,TGCGCCAGCAGCTTGGCACAGGGGGCTGGCAATTCACCCCTCCACTTT
.,.,TRBV15,TRBJ2-5,CATSRDQGTQYF,TGTGCCACCAGCAGAGATCAGGGGACCCAGTACTTC
.,many,TRBV3-1,TRBJ1-6,CASSQGHNSPLHF,TGTGCCAGCAGCCAGGGACATAATTCACCCCTCCACTTT
TRBD1,few,TRBV5-1,TRBJ2-6,CASSGGQALANVLTF,TGCGCCAGCAGCGGCGGACAGGCCCTGGCCAACGTCCTGACTTTC
.,many,TRBV29-1,TRBJ2-3,CSVRQERVRTDTQYF,TGCAGCGTAAGACAGGAACGAGTCCGAACAGATACGCAGTATTTT
TRBD2,.,TRBV20-1,TRBJ2-1,CSATAGGTHNEQFF,TGCAGTGCTACCGCGGGAGGGACACACAATGAGCAGTTCTTC
.,many,TRBV30,TRBJ2-7,CAWSAGLVIAATYEQYF,TGTGCCTGGAGTGCAGGGTTGGTAATAGCTGCCACCTACGAGCAGTACTTC
TRBD2,many,TRBV20-1,TRBJ2-5,CSALPTVAGAQETQYF,TGCAGTGCCCTCCCCACGGTAGCGGGAGCACAAGAGACCCAGTACTTC
.,.,TRBV28,TRBJ2-7,CASSLVPLDEQYF,TGTGCCAGCAGTTTAGTCCCGCTGGACGAGCAGTACTTC
.,many,TRBV30,TRBJ1-5,CAWSVRDGANQPQHF,TGTGCCTGGAGTGTACGAGATGGGGCAAATCAGCCCCAGCATTTT
.,many,TRBV6-1,TRBJ1-5,CASSVTPTSNQPQHF,TGTGCCAGCAGCGTGACACCTACTAGCAATCAGCCCCAGCATTTT
.,many,TRBV7-9,TRBJ1-1,CASSASRVEAFF,TGTGCCAGCAGCGCATCTAGGGTGGAAGCTTTCTTT
TRBD1,few,TRBV5-5,TRBJ2-5,CASSGSDRVETQYF,TGTGCCAGCAGCGGATCAGACAGGGTCGAGACCCAGTACTTC
.,.,TRBV4-2,TRBJ2-1,CASSEEQFTGSEQFF,TGTGCCAGCAGCGAAGAGCAGTTTACGGGCAGTGAGCAGTTCTTC
.,many,TRBV2,TRBJ1-2,CAGRKDITNYGYTF,TGTGCCGGCAGAAAGGACATCACTAACTATGGCTACACCTTC
TRBD1,many,TRBV2,TRBJ2-3,CASRENDGTAQRDTQYF,TGTGCCAGCAGGGAAAATGATGGGACAGCGCAAAGGGATACGCAGTATTTT
TRBD1,many,TRBV5-5,TRBJ2-2,CASSLGQGYTGELFF,TGTGCCAGCAGCTTGGGACAGGGGTACACCGGGGAGCTGTTTTTT
TRBD2,many,TRBV20-1,TRBJ2-1,CSADVPDGTSGYNEQFF,TGCAGTGCCGACGTACCCGATGGGACTAGCGGCTACAATGAGCAGTTCTTC
TRBD1,many,TRBV7-3,TRBJ2-1,CASSSPRDRGLDEQFF,TGTGCCAGCAGCTCCCCCCGGGACAGGGGACTCGATGAGCAGTTCTTC
.,many,TRBV19,TRBJ2-5,CASNALFQETQYF,TGTGCCAGTAACGCGCTCTTCCAAGAGACCCAGTACTTC
.,.,TRBV5-4,TRBJ2-7,CASGPGPLSSYEQYF,TGTGCCAGCGGACCGGGACCGTTGAGCTCCTACGAGCAGTACTTC
.,many,TRBV7-2,TRBJ2-5,CASSARPGQNSETQYF,TGTGCCAGCAGCGCTAGACCCGGACAGAACTCGGAGACCCAGTACTTC
TRBD2,.,TRBV13,TRBJ2-3,CASSLIGLAGAFPSTDTQYF,TGTGCCAGCAGCTTAATTGGACTAGCGGGAGCTTTTCCTAGCACAGATACGCAGTATTTT
TRBD1,few,TRBV19,TRBJ1-6,CASSTSQDRGSPLHF,TGTGCCAGTAGTACCTCCCAGGACAGGGGTTCACCCCTCCACTTT
.,many,TRBV19,TRBJ1-2,CASSIRGDYGYTF,TGTGCCAGTAGTATAAGGGGAGACTATGGCTACACCTTC
.,.,TRBV3-1,TRBJ1-1,CASSQAGVGAFF,TGTGCCAGCAGCCAAGCAGGGGTAGGAGCTTTCTTT
.,many,TRBV28,TRBJ2-5,CASSSGTKTQYF,TGTGCCAGCAGTTCGGGTACGAAGACCCAGTACTTC
TRBD1,.,TRBV28,TRBJ2-7,CASSFTGQGYEQYF,TGTGCCAGCAGTTTCACCGGACAGGGCTACGAGCAGTACTTC
.,many,TRBV5-4,TRBJ1-1,CASSFGYTGNTEAFF,TGTGCCAGCAGCTTTGGGTACACAGGGAACACTGAAGCTTTCTTT
TRBD2,many,TRBV2,TRBJ2-1,CASSVAAGGAYNEQFF,TGTGCCAGCAGTGTTGCGGCCGGGGGGGCCTACAATGAGCAGTTCTTC